The sequence of this TCR beta chain was determined in a study of T cell responses to AZD1222 COVID-19 vaccine. Trimming left V 4 bases short and J 5 bases short, with 15 bases between. CDR3 length equals 13 residues. From germline, CDR1 is SQVTM and CDR2 ANQGSEA. TCRdb keeps only in-frame clones here, not all; method: immunoSEQ multiplex PCR. Here the sample spans approximately 200,000 clones, approximately 94% being singletons. The specimen comprised peripheral blood, sampled on day 0 of AZD1222 vaccination. The clonotype originates from an adult in good health. The genes are TRBV29-1 and TRBJ2-7, with D unresolved. The CDR3 reads CSVGYTIGHEQYF. The CDR3, as DNA: TGCAGCGTTGGTTATACTATAGGGCACGAGCAGTACTTC.